This T cell receptor beta chain was identified during a study of control samples from healthy donors and cancer patients. The V end was cut by 3 bases, the J end by 2 bases, with 28 bases between. The CDR3 has 20 amino acids. Looked up from germline, CDR1 is LNHDA and CDR2 is SQIVND (reference sequence). Libraries were prepared by immunoSEQ multiplex PCR; TCRdb keeps only in-frame clonotypes and omits some of them. The sample has 150,000 or so clones, 80% to 95% seen once; the top ten hold 5.8%. The TCR comes from a man aged 18 to 29 in good health. This rearrangement joins TRBV19 to TRBJ1-2; possible D gene TRBD1, 5 bases. The sequenced material came from blood. For the CDR3, the DNA is TGTGCCAGTAGTATCATAGATCCATGGGGCCTTCAAGGATCGAACTATGGCTACACCTTC. Its protein product is CASSIIDPWGLQGSNYGYTF.